This is a list of T cell receptor beta chains from one sample in a study of CD8 T cells in ankylosing spondylitis. Each CDR3 protein is one row after TCRdb ran MiXCR on the 5' RACE reads. There are around 300,000 distinct CDR3 sequences in the sample; around 10% occur only once, and about 10% lies in the top ten. The sequenced material came from blood, either unsorted or a sorted T cell fraction (not recorded which). These receptors came from a female donor with ankylosing spondylitis or in good health (not recorded which). The CDR3 runs from the conserved cysteine through the conserved F or W. A D gene is named only where the DNA matches it firmly. Size is stated for part of the rows, as once, few or many counts, or as a class when the clone is expanded.

J	size	D	V	DNA	CDR3
TRBJ1-4	many	.	TRBV7-8	TGTGCCAGCAGCTTACAATGGGGGGCTGGAGATGAAAAACTGTTTTTT	CASSLQWGAGDEKLFF
TRBJ1-2	few	.	TRBV12-3/TRBV12-4	TGTGCCAGCAGTCCGGGTCTCTATGGCTACACCTTC	CASSPGLYGYTF
TRBJ2-1	few	.	TRBV11-3	TGTGCCAGCAGCCCGAGGGACAATGAGCAGTTCTTC	CASSPRDNEQFF
TRBJ2-2	many	.	TRBV4-1	TGCGCCAGCAGCCAAGAGGCCTTAATCACCGGGGAGCTGTTTTTT	CASSQEALITGELFF
TRBJ2-5	many	.	TRBV20-1	TGCAGTGCTAGCCCCCCTCTTGCGTACCAAGAGACCCAGTACTTC	CSASPPLAYQETQYF
TRBJ1-3	many	TRBD1	TRBV12-3/TRBV12-4	TGTGCCAGCACCCTGACAGGGGGGAGCTCTGGAAACACCATATATTTT	CASTLTGGSSGNTIYF
TRBJ2-7	many	.	TRBV20-1	TGCAGTGCTAGAGATCCCCAGGGCCGCGAGCAGTACTTC	CSARDPQGREQYF
TRBJ1-3	.	.	TRBV7-2	TGTGCCAGCAGCTTGCTAGGCGGACCAAGCTCTGGAAACACCATATATTTT	CASSLLGGPSSGNTIYF
TRBJ2-7	many	TRBD2	TRBV6-2/TRBV6-3	TGTGCCAGCACCTTGACTAGCGGTCCCTACGAGCAGTACTTC	CASTLTSGPYEQYF
TRBJ1-1	many	.	TRBV5-1	TGCGCCAGCAGCTTGATTGGACAGACAGACAACACTGAAGCTTTCTTT	CASSLIGQTDNTEAFF
TRBJ2-1	few	TRBD2	TRBV20-1	TGCTGTGCTCGGACTAGCGGGGGGACCCTGAACAATGAGCAGTTCTTC	CCARTSGGTLNNEQFF
TRBJ2-1	many	.	TRBV6-5	TGTGCCAGCAGTTACCAACTGGGGGGGGCAGGAGTAAATGAGCAGTTCTTC	CASSYQLGGAGVNEQFF
TRBJ1-3	.	.	TRBV28	TGTGCCAGCAGTTTCCAGAGGAGTGGAAACACCATATATTTT	CASSFQRSGNTIYF
TRBJ2-2	.	TRBD2	TRBV28	TGTGCCAGCAAAGCGGGGGGGAACACCGGGGAGCTGTTTTTT	CASKAGGNTGELFF
TRBJ1-6	many	.	TRBV20-1	TGCAGTGCTAGTGGCAGGGCCAATTCACCCCTCCACTTT	CSASGRANSPLHF
TRBJ2-1	many	TRBD2	TRBV5-1	TGCGCCAGCAGCTTGCTAACTAGCGGGATTTACAATGAGCAGTTCTTC	CASSLLTSGIYNEQFF
TRBJ1-1	few	.	TRBV5-1	TGCGCCAGCAGCTTAGACAGGACTGGTGAAGCTTTCTTT	CASSLDRTGEAFF
TRBJ1-3	few	.	TRBV3-1	TGTGCCAGCAGCCAAGGGCTTTCAACCTCTGGAAACACCATATATTTT	CASSQGLSTSGNTIYF
TRBJ1-3	many	.	TRBV20-1	TGCAGTGCAAGAGGGACGGGCGGAAACACCATATATTTT	CSARGTGGNTIYF
TRBJ2-3	few	TRBD1	TRBV19	TGTGCCAGTAGTATTACGACCGGGACAGGGTTAACAGATACGCAGTATTTT	CASSITTGTGLTDTQYF